The rows below give T cell receptor beta chains drawn from one sample of a study of cytomegalovirus exposure and HLA in healthy donors. TCRdb's table, derived via immunoSEQ multiplex PCR, lists solely in-frame clones and lacks some. Of under 140,000 clones listed, approximately 84% are singletons. Sequencing was carried out using PBMCs. The origin of the receptors is a man aged 40-49 years in good health and CMV-seronegative. The CDR3 runs from the conserved cysteine through the conserved F or W. Each record gives: D gene, V gene, J gene, clone size, CDR3 DNA, CDR3 protein. The D gene is left open where the match is weak. Clone size appears in some rows only: once, few, many, or a class for an expanded clone.

D gene: TRBD2; V gene: TRBV28; J gene: TRBJ2-1; clone size: -; CDR3 DNA: TGTGCCAGCAGTTTGCGGGGGGCTTTCAGAGAGCAGTTCTTC; CDR3 protein: CASSLRGAFREQFF
D gene: -; V gene: TRBV5-1; J gene: TRBJ2-2; clone size: -; CDR3 DNA: TGCGCCAGCAGCTTGGTCCCGGTTGGTTCGGGAACCGGGGAGCTGTTTTTT; CDR3 protein: CASSLVPVGSGTGELFF
D gene: -; V gene: TRBV6-5; J gene: TRBJ2-2; clone size: -; CDR3 DNA: TGTGCCAGCAGGGTCGGGGGCACCGGGGAGCTGTTTTTT; CDR3 protein: CASRVGGTGELFF
D gene: -; V gene: TRBV11-2; J gene: TRBJ2-2; clone size: few; CDR3 DNA: TGTGCCAGCAGCACCAAACAGGGCCAGAACACCGGGGAGCTGTTTTTT; CDR3 protein: CASSTKQGQNTGELFF
D gene: TRBD2; V gene: TRBV2; J gene: TRBJ2-2; clone size: once; CDR3 DNA: TGTGCCAGCGCCCCAGTAACTAGCGGGGTCACCGGGGAGCTGTTTTTT; CDR3 protein: CASAPVTSGVTGELFF
D gene: TRBD2; V gene: TRBV25-1; J gene: TRBJ2-5; clone size: once; CDR3 DNA: TGTGCCAGCAGTGGGCCTGCGGCGGGGGAAGAGACCCAGTACTTC; CDR3 protein: CASSGPAAGEETQYF
D gene: -; V gene: TRBV10-3; J gene: TRBJ1-5; clone size: -; CDR3 DNA: TGTGCCATCAGTGAGTCAGGAGGCCATCAGCCCCAGCATTTT; CDR3 protein: CAISESGGHQPQHF
D gene: -; V gene: TRBV4-1; J gene: TRBJ1-1; clone size: -; CDR3 DNA: TGCGCCAGCAGAAGGGGGAACACTGAAGCTTTCTTT; CDR3 protein: CASRRGNTEAFF
D gene: TRBD1; V gene: TRBV6-1; J gene: TRBJ1-1; clone size: -; CDR3 DNA: TGTGCCAGCAGTCCCCGGGGACAGGGTAACACTGAGGCTTTCTTT; CDR3 protein: CASSPRGQGNTEAFF
D gene: -; V gene: TRBV25-1; J gene: TRBJ1-2; clone size: -; CDR3 DNA: TGTGCCAGCTCTCGAACGGTGGGGGGAAACTATGGCTACACCTTC; CDR3 protein: CASSRTVGGNYGYTF
D gene: TRBD2; V gene: TRBV27; J gene: TRBJ2-2; clone size: -; CDR3 DNA: TGTGCCAGCATGCGGCGGGGGGGCGGCGGGGAGCTGTTTTTT; CDR3 protein: CASMRRGGGGELFF
D gene: -; V gene: TRBV5-8; J gene: TRBJ1-5; clone size: -; CDR3 DNA: TGTGCCAGCAGCTTGATAGGGACTAAGAATCAGCCCCAGCATTTT; CDR3 protein: CASSLIGTKNQPQHF
D gene: -; V gene: TRBV25-1; J gene: TRBJ1-1; clone size: once; CDR3 DNA: TGTGCCAGCAGTGAAGGCGCACTAAAAGCTTTCTTT; CDR3 protein: CASSEGALKAFF
D gene: TRBD1; V gene: TRBV25-1; J gene: TRBJ1-1; clone size: -; CDR3 DNA: TGTGCCAGCAGTGAACGGAACAGGGGGAACACTGAAGCTTTCTTT; CDR3 protein: CASSERNRGNTEAFF
D gene: TRBD1; V gene: TRBV29-1; J gene: TRBJ2-1; clone size: -; CDR3 DNA: TGCAGCGGCTGGACAGGGAAGAATAATGAGCAGTTCTTC; CDR3 protein: CSGWTGKNNEQFF
D gene: TRBD1; V gene: TRBV6-5; J gene: TRBJ1-2; clone size: -; CDR3 DNA: TGTGCCAGCAGAATACAGGGGGCGAACTATGGCTACACCTTC; CDR3 protein: CASRIQGANYGYTF
D gene: TRBD1; V gene: TRBV27; J gene: TRBJ2-2; clone size: -; CDR3 DNA: TGTGCCAGCAGTCCCCGGGACAGTATTACCGGGGAGCTGTTTTTT; CDR3 protein: CASSPRDSITGELFF
D gene: -; V gene: TRBV4-3; J gene: TRBJ1-3; clone size: once; CDR3 DNA: TGCGCCAGCAGCCAAGAATCCCTTTCCTATGTTATTTCTGGAAACACCATATATTTT; CDR3 protein: CASSQESLSYVISGNTIYF
D gene: TRBD1; V gene: TRBV6-1; J gene: TRBJ2-5; clone size: -; CDR3 DNA: TGTGCCAGCAGCGGACAGGGGGTTTGGGAGACCCAGTACTTC; CDR3 protein: CASSGQGVWETQYF
D gene: TRBD1; V gene: TRBV2; J gene: TRBJ1-2; clone size: -; CDR3 DNA: TGTGCCAGCAGGGGACAGGGGATGGGGGGCTACACCTTC; CDR3 protein: CASRGQGMGGYTF
D gene: -; V gene: TRBV2; J gene: TRBJ1-2; clone size: -; CDR3 DNA: TGTGCCAGCAGTGGCAACTACAGGGATGGCTACACCTTC; CDR3 protein: CASSGNYRDGYTF
D gene: TRBD1; V gene: TRBV7-2; J gene: TRBJ1-6; clone size: -; CDR3 DNA: TGTGCCAGCAGCTTAGAACAGGGGGGTTCACCCCTCCACTTT; CDR3 protein: CASSLEQGGSPLHF
D gene: -; V gene: TRBV5-8; J gene: TRBJ2-3; clone size: once; CDR3 DNA: TGTGCCAGCAGCTCCCGCCGGGGTGGGGATACGCAGTATTTT; CDR3 protein: CASSSRRGGDTQYF
D gene: -; V gene: TRBV14; J gene: TRBJ2-5; clone size: -; CDR3 DNA: TGTGCCAGCAGCCGGTTGGCGGGGGCGCTTATTGAGACCCAGTACTTC; CDR3 protein: CASSRLAGALIETQYF
D gene: TRBD1; V gene: TRBV5-1; J gene: TRBJ1-2; clone size: -; CDR3 DNA: TGCGCCAGCAGCTTGTCCCTCGTCAGGGGGCATCGGGACTATGGCTACACCTTC; CDR3 protein: CASSLSLVRGHRDYGYTF
D gene: -; V gene: TRBV7-9; J gene: TRBJ1-1; clone size: -; CDR3 DNA: TGTGCCAGCAGCCCCTCGAGCCACCTGAACACTGAAGCTTTCTTT; CDR3 protein: CASSPSSHLNTEAFF